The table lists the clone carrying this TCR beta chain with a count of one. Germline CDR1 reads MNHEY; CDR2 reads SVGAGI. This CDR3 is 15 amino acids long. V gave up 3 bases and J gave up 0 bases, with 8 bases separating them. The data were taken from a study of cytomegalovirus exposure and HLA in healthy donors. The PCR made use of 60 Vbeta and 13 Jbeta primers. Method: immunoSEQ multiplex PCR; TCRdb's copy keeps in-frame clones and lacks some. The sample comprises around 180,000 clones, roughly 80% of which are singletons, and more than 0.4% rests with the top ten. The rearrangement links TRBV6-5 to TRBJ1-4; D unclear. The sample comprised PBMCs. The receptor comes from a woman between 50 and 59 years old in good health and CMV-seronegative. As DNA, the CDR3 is TGTGCCAGCAGTTATCAACTCACAACTAATGAAAAACTGTTTTTT. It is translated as CASSYQLTTNEKLFF.